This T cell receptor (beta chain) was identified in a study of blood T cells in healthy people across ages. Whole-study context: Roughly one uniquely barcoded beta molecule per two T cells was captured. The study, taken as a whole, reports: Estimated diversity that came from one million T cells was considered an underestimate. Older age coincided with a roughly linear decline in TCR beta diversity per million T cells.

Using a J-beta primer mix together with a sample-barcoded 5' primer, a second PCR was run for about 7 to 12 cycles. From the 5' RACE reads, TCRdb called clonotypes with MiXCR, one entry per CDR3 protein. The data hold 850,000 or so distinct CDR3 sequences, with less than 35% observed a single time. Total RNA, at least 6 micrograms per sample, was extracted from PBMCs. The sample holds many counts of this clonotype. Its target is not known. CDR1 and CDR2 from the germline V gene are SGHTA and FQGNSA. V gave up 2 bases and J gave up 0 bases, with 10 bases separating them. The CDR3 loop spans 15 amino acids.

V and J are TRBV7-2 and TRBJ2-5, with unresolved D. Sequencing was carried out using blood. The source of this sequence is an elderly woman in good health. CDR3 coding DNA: TGTGCCAGCAGCTTACAACCGAGGAACCAAGAGACCCAGTACTTC. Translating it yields CASSLQPRNQETQYF. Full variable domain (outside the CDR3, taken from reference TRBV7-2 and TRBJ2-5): GAGVSQSPSNKVTEKGKDVELRCDPISGHTALYWYRQSLGQGLEFLIYFQGNSAPDKSGLPSDRFSAERTGGSVSTLTIQRTQQEDSAVYLCASSLQPRNQETQYFGPGTRLLVL.